The present T cell receptor (beta chain) was sequenced within a study of control samples from healthy donors and cancer patients. There are 16 residues in the CDR3. Germline V lookup: CDR1 GTSNPN, CDR2 SVGIG (reference sequence). V was trimmed by 2 bases and J by 6 bases, leaving 19 bases between them. The repertoire was sequenced with immunoSEQ multiplex PCR; TCRdb's copy has only in-frame clones and lacks some. Seen here are some 150,000 clones, around 94% observed once, and the top ten hold 14%. Sequenced input: PBMCs. This sequence originates from a man in his sixties with colorectal cancer. V and J are TRBV30 and TRBJ1-4, with a possible D match to TRBD1 (6 bases). In nucleotides, the CDR3 is TGTGCCTGGAGTCCCTCGGGGGCAGGGCGATATGAAAAACTGTTTTTT. Its protein product is CAWSPSGAGRYEKLFF.